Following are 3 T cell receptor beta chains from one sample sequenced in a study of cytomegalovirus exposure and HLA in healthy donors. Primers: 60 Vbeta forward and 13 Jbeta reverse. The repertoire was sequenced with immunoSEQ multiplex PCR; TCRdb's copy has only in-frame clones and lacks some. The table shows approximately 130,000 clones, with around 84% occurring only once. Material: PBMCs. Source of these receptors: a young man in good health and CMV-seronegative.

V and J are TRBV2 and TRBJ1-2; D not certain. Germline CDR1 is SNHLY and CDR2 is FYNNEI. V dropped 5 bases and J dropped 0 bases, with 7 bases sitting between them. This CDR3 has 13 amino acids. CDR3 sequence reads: CASSPQSNYGYTF. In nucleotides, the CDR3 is TGTGCCAGCAGTCCCCAGTCTAACTATGGCTACACCTTC.

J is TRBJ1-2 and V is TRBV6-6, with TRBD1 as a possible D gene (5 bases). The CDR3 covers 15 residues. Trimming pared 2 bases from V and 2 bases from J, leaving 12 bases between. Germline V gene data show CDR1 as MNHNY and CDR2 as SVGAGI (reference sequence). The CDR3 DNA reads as TGTGCCAGCAGTTACGAAAGGGGAGGAAACTATGGCTACACCTTC. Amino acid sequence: CASSYERGGNYGYTF.

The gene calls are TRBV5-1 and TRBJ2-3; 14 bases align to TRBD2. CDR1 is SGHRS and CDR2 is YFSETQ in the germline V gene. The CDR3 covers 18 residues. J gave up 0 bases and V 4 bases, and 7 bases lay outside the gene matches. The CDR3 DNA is TGCGCCAGCAGCGACGGGACTAGCGGGGGACTTAGCACAGATACGCAGTATTTT. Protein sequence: CASSDGTSGGLSTDTQYF.